This TCR beta chain was captured in a study of CD8+ T cells in alopecia areata. The wider study: Twice a day, 5 to 10 mg of oral tofacitinib was administered to treated patients. General observations from the study: The presence of one nonresponder keeps the tie between baseline CD8+ expansion and response uncertain. Especially in alopecia totalis/universalis, lesional scalp showed greater clonality than normal scalp did.

Documented treatment: oral pan-JAK inhibitor, 5-10 mg twice daily. Researchers took lesional scalp punch biopsies and peripheral blood from people who were alopecia areata patients. Turning to this clone: What it recognizes is unknown.

Following extraction, RNA underwent reverse transcription to cDNA, which served as the sequencing template. The method was immunoSEQ multiplex PCR; TCRdb's version includes in-frame clones alone and lacks a portion of them. The table includes roughly 180,000 clones, approximately 55% detected once. The receptor was isolated from a human donor with alopecia areata. The source material was CD8+ T cells sorted from blood, sampled at week 24, from a patient treated with tofacitinib.

CDR3 bases: TGTGCCAGCAGCTTAGGGGGTAACTATGGCTACACCTTC. Residues: CASSLGGNYGYTF. The chain carries TRBV13 and TRBJ1-2; D ambiguous. CDR1 is PRHDT, CDR2 FYEKMQ, per germline (reference sequence). This CDR3 is 13 amino acids long. Trimming stripped 0 bases from V and 1 base from J, with 3 bases between.